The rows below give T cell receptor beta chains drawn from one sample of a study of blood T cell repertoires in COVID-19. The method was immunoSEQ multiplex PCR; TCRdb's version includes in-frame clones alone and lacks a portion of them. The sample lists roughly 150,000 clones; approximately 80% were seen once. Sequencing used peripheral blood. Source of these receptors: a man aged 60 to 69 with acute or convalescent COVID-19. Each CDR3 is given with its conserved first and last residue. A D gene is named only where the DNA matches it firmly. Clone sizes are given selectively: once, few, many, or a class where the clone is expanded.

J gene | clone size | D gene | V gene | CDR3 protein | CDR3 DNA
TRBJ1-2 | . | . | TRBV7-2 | CASSLALRGGAGGYTF | TGTGCCAGCAGCTTAGCGCTTAGAGGGGGAGCAGGTGGCTACACCTTC
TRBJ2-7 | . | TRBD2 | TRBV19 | CASSTTSGQGREQYF | TGTGCCAGTAGTACGACTAGCGGCCAGGGGAGGGAGCAGTACTTC
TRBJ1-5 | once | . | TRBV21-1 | CASSKNDWSGQKQPQHF | TGTGCCAGCAGCAAAAATGATTGGTCAGGGCAGAAGCAGCCCCAGCATTTT
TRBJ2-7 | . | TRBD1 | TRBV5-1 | CASSPGTEAQYF | TGCGCCAGCAGCCCCGGGACAGAGGCGCAGTACTTC
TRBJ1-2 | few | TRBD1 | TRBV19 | CASSTQGARGYTF | TGTGCCAGTAGTACACAGGGGGCTAGAGGCTACACCTTC
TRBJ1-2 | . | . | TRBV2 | CASSGATGTSGYTF | TGTGCCAGCAGTGGGGCCACGGGAACGAGTGGCTACACCTTC
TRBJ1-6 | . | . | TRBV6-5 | CASSYGSGAYNSPLHF | TGTGCCAGCAGTTACGGGTCAGGGGCATACAATTCACCCCTCCACTTT
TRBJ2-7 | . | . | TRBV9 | CASSVGGGIPPDEQYF | TGTGCCAGCAGCGTAGGTGGGGGCATCCCTCCCGACGAGCAGTACTTC
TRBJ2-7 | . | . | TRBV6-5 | CASSFRDTRSYEQYF | TGTGCCAGCAGTTTTCGGGACACACGCTCCTACGAGCAGTACTTC
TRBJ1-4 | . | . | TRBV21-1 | CASRARAGANEKLFF | TGTGCCAGCAGGGCCCGGGCGGGAGCTAATGAAAAACTGTTTTTT
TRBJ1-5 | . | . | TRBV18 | CASSPEALPNQPQHF | TGTGCCAGCTCACCAGAGGCGTTACCCAATCAGCCCCAGCATTTT
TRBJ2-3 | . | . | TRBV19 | CASSIDWGQGTDTQYF | TGTGCCAGTAGTATAGATTGGGGGCAGGGCACAGATACGCAGTATTTT
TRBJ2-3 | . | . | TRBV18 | CASSLQGSTDTQYF | TGTGCCAGCTCACTACAGGGTAGCACAGATACGCAGTATTTT
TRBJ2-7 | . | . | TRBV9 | CAPFPYEQYF | TGTGCCCCTTTCCCTTATGAGCAGTACTTC
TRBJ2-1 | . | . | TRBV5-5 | CASSLRDYRGGEQFF | TGTGCCAGCAGCCTCCGGGACTACCGAGGGGGTGAGCAGTTCTTC
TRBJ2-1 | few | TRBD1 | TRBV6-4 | CASGQRQGPQFF | TGTGCCAGCGGGCAGAGACAGGGTCCACAGTTCTTC
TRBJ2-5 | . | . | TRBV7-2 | CASSLGQPGGQYF | TGTGCCAGCAGCTTGGGACAGCCCGGGGGCCAGTACTTC
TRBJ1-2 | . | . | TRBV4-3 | CASSQTEGYGYTF | TGCGCCAGCAGCCAAACCGAGGGCTATGGCTACACCTTC
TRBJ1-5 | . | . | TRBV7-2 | CASSLGGYNQPQHF | TGTGCCAGCAGCCTCGGCGGATACAATCAGCCCCAGCATTTT
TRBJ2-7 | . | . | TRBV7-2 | CASSRGPYEQYF | TGTGCCAGCAGCCGCGGTCCTTACGAGCAGTACTTC
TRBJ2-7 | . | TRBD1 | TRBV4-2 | CASSQPGQGNEQYF | TGTGCCAGCAGCCAACCGGGACAGGGTAACGAGCAGTACTTC
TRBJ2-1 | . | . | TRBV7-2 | CASSLPPQNEQFF | TGTGCCAGCAGCTTACCCCCGCAGAATGAGCAGTTCTTC
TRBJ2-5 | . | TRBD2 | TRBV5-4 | CASSPGGLAGEETQYF | TGTGCCAGCAGCCCGGGGGGCCTAGCGGGGGAAGAGACCCAGTACTTC
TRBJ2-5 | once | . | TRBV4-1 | CASSQDANGGGGETQYF | TGCGCCAGCAGCCAAGATGCTAACGGAGGGGGAGGGGAGACCCAGTACTTC
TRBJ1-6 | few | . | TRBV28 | CASSLPQGGGNSPLHF | TGTGCCAGCAGTTTACCCCAGGGCGGGGGTAATTCACCCCTCCACTTT
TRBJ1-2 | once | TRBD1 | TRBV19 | CASSIGGQGNYGYTF | TGTGCCAGTAGTATAGGCGGACAGGGTAACTATGGCTACACCTTC
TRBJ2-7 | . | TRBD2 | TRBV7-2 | CASSWGGSSYEQYF | TGTGCCAGCAGCTGGGGGGGGAGCTCCTACGAGCAGTACTTC
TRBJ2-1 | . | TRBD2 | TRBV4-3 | CASSPATGGRAGEQFF | TGCGCCAGCAGCCCCGCAACGGGCGGGAGGGCCGGTGAGCAGTTCTTC
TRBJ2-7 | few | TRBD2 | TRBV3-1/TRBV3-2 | CASSQAGGNEQYF | TGTGCCAGCAGCCAGGCGGGAGGGAACGAGCAGTACTTC
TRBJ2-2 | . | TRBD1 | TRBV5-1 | CASSLEGTATGELFF | TGCGCCAGCAGCTTGGAGGGGACAGCTACCGGGGAGCTGTTTTTT